A single count supports the clone carrying this T cell receptor (beta chain). The CDR3 is made up of 14 amino acids. Germline CDR1 is SNHLY and CDR2 is FYNNEI. V lost 2 bases, J lost 0 bases, and 7 bases lay in between. As processed by the authors: Amplification of reference gene primers provided the estimated nucleated cell counts. Sequenced by immunoSEQ multiplex PCR; TCRdb stores in-frame clones only, minus some. V, J and clone size reflect that table, while D and trimming were determined from the DNA. This table has approximately 75,000 clones, approximately 82% appearing once. These data are taken from a study of blood T cell repertoires in COVID-19.

Sequencing used peripheral blood. This clonotype was obtained from an elderly woman with acute or convalescent COVID-19. The gene calls are TRBV2 and TRBJ1-1; D gene uncertain. The chain's CDR3 is CASSESAVNTEAFF. The CDR3 DNA sequence: TGTGCCAGCAGTGAATCGGCGGTGAACACTGAAGCTTTCTTT.